One sample yielded the 2 T cell receptor beta chains listed below, sequenced in a study of T-cell reconstitution after alpha-beta-depleted transplantation in children. Using unique molecular identifiers, the investigators prepared the TCRbeta library. TCRdb reprocessed the PCR reads via MiXCR and lists one record per CDR3 protein. The data hold about 600,000 distinct CDR3 sequences, with 10% to 15% observed a single time. The source was PBMCs, mostly from graft donor cells, collected 360 days after TCRalphabeta/CD19-depleted stem cell transplant. These TCRs come from a male patient aged 10 to 17 who had a stem cell transplant for acute myeloid leukemia, so the T cells may come from the graft donor.

This clonotype was seen many times. The chain joins TRBV5-1 to TRBJ2-1, with D possibly matching TRBD2 (6 bases). The V end lost 0 bases, the J end lost 5 bases, and 15 bases lay between the germline ends. Germline CDR1 reads SGHRS; CDR2 reads YFSETQ. This CDR3 has 16 residues. The CDR3 nucleotides are TGCGCCAGCAGCTTGGCCCTCCTGAGGGAGGACAATGAGCAGTTCTTC. Its protein is CASSLALLREDNEQFF.

This clonotype was detected only a few times. This chain joins TRBV24-1 and TRBJ2-7; D tentatively reads TRBD1 or TRBD2 (5 bases each). Trimming took off 4 bases at V and 4 bases at J, with 19 bases between the two ends. This CDR3 is built from 16 residues. Per germline, CDR1 KGHDR and CDR2 SFDVKD. This CDR3 is CATSDSSGTLKYEQYF. As DNA, the CDR3 is TGTGCCACCAGTGACTCATCCGGGACGCTAAAATACGAGCAGTACTTC.